The source of this T cell receptor (beta chain) is a study of T cells after posttransplantation cyclophosphamide. Assay: immunoSEQ multiplex PCR; the TCRdb copy retains only in-frame clones and omits some. The data hold tens of thousands of clones, with about 86% observed a single time. J gave up 2 bases and V 4 bases, and 2 bases lay outside the gene matches. This CDR3 has 14 amino acids. Germline CDR1 SEHNR, CDR2 FQNEAQ (reference sequence). The TCR sequence derives from a man in his thirties or forties with a blood cancer, CMV-positive, and with a related stem cell donor. The chain has TRBV7-9 and TRBJ2-5; TRBD1 matches 9 bases. Sequenced sample: PBMCs. The CDR3 DNA follows: TGTGCCAGCAGCTATGGGACAGGGCAAGAGACCCAGTACTTC. Its protein is CASSYGTGQETQYF.